This entry features one T cell receptor (beta chain) sequence. The sample is drawn from a study of blood T cell repertoires in COVID-19. CDR1 LNHDA and CDR2 SQIVND come from the germline V gene (reference sequence). This CDR3 is built from 15 residues. The junction had 6 bases not matched to a gene; V was cut back by 6 bases and J by 3 bases. TCRdb keeps only in-frame clones here, not all; method: immunoSEQ multiplex PCR. Seen here are under 200,000 clones, around four fifths observed once, and the top ten hold roughly 18%. The chain uses TRBV19 and TRBJ1-5, with 9 bases fitting TRBD1. Sequencing was carried out using peripheral blood. The sequence was obtained from a woman between 65 and 79 years old who had recovered from COVID-19. The CDR3 loop is CASSQGQGPNQPQHF. The CDR3 DNA sequence: TGTGCCAGTAGCCAGGGACAGGGACCCAATCAGCCCCAGCATTTT.